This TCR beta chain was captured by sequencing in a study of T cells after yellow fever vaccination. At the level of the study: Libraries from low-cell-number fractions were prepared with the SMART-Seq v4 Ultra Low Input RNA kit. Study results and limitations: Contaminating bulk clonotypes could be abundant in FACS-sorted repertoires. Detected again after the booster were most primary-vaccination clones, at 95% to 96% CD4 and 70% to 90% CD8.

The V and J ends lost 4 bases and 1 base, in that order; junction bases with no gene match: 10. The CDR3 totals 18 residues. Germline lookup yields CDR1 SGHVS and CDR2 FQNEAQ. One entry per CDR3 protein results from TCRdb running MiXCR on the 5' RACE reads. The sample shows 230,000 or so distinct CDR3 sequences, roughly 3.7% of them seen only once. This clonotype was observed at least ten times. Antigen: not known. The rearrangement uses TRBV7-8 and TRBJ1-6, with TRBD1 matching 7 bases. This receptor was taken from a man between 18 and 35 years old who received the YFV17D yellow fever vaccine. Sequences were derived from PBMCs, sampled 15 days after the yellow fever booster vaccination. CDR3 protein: CASSSLQGVVSYNSPLHF. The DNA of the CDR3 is TGTGCCAGCAGCTCACTCCAGGGGGTTGTATCCTATAATTCACCCCTCCACTTT.